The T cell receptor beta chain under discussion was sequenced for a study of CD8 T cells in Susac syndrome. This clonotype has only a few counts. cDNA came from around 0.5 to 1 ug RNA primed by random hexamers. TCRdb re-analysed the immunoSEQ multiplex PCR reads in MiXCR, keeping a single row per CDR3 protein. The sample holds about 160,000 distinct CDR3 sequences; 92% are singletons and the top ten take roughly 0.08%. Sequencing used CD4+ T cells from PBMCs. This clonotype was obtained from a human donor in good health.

The CDR3 DNA is TGTGCCAGTAGGGAGCGGAGGAGCTCCTACGAGCAGTACTTC. Its protein is CASRERRSSYEQYF. The chain carries TRBV19 and TRBJ2-7; perhaps TRBD2 as D (5 bases). From germline, CDR1 is LNHDA and CDR2 SQIVND (reference sequence). This CDR3 contains 14 residues. V lost 6 bases and J 0 bases, leaving 12 bases between the germline ends.